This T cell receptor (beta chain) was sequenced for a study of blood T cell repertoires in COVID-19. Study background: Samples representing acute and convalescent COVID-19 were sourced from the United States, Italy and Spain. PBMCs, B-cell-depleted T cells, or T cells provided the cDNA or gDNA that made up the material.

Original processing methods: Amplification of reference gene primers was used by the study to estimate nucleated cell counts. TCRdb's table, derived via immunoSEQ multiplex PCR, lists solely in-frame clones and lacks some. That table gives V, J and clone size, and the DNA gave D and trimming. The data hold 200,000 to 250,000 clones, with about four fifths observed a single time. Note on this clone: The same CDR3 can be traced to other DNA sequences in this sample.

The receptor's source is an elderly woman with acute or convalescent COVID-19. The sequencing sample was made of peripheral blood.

The CDR3 region has the DNA TGTGCCAGCAGCCCCGGACAGTCTAACACTGAAGCTTTCTTT. As protein: CASSPGQSNTEAFF. V is TRBV3-1 (or the pseudogene TRBV3-2) and J is TRBJ1-1; D is perhaps TRBD1 (6 bases). The CDR3 length is 14 residues. CDR1 is LGHDT, CDR2 YNNKEL, per germline (reference sequence). V lost 4 bases and J 2 bases, leaving 11 bases between the germline ends.